This record covers a single T cell receptor beta chain. What it recognizes is unknown. The data belong to a study of T cell responses to AZD1222 COVID-19 vaccine. Whole-study results and caveats: Unmutated regions of variants are reportedly targeted by nearly half of spike-specific TCRs. Baseline seropositivity occurred in only six AZD1222 recipients. Scientists sampled the repertoires only once the peak T cell response had passed. Females made up more of the donors, who were largely white British, and clonal diversity may have come out too low.

Trimming pared 7 bases from V and 2 bases from J, leaving 14 bases between. The length of the CDR3 is 14 residues. CDR1 is LNHDA, CDR2 SQIVND, per germline (reference sequence). Measured with immunoSEQ multiplex PCR; TCRdb has only the in-frame clones, and not every one. The sample lists 95,000 to 150,000 clones, about 90% seen once, with roughly 10% in the top ten. The chain carries TRBV19 and TRBJ1-2; no reliable D call. This clonotype was obtained from an adult in good health. The material was peripheral blood, obtained on day 0 of AZD1222 vaccination. The CDR3 loop is CASTWVPSNYGYTF. DNA of the CDR3: TGTGCCAGTACCTGGGTTCCCTCCAACTATGGCTACACCTTC. The entire variable domain, with the rest obtained from reference TRBV19 and TRBJ1-2, is as follows: DGGITQSPKYLFRKEGQNVTLSCEQNLNHDAMYWYRQDPGQGLRLIYYSQIVNDFQKGDIAEGYSVSREKKESFPLTVTSAQKNPTAFYLCASTWVPSNYGYTFGSGTRLTVV.